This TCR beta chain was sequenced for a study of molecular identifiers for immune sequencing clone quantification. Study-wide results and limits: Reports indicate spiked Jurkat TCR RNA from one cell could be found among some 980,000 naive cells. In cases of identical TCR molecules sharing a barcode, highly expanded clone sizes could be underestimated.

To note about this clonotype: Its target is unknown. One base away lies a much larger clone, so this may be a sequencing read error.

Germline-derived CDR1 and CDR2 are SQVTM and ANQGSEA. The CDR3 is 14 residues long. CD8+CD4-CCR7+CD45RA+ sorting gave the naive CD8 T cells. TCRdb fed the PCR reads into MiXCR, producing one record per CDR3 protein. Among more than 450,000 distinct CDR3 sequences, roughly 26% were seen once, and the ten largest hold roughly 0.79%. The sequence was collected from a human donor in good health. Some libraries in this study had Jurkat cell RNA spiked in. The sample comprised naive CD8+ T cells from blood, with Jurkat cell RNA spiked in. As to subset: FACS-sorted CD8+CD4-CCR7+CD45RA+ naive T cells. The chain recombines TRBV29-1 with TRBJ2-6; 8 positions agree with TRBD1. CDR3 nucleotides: TGCGGCGTAGCCGGGACAGGTGGGGCCAACGTCCTGACTTTC. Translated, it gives CGVAGTGGANVLTF. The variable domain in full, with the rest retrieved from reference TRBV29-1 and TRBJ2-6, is SAVISQKPSRDICQRGTSLTIQCQVDSQVTMMFWYRQQPGQSLTLIATANQGSEATYESGFVIDKFPISRPNLTFSTLTVSNMSPEDSSIYLCGVAGTGGANVLTFGAGSRLTVL.